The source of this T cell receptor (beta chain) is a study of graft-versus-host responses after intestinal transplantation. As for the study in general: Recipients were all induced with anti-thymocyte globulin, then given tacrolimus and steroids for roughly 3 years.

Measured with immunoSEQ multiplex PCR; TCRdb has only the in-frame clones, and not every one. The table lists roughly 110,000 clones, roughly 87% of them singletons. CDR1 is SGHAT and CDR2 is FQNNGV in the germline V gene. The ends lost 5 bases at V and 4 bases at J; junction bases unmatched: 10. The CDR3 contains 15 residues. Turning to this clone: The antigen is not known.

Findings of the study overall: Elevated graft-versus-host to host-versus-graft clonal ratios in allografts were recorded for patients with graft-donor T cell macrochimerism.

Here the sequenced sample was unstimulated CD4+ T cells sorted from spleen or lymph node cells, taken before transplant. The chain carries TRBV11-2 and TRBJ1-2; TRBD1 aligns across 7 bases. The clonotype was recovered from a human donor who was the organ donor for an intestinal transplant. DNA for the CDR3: TGTGCCAGCAGCGTGGAAGGGGGCGGGGGCTATGGCTACACCTTC. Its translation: CASSVEGGGGYGYTF. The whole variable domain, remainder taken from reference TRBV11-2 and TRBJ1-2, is EAGVAQSPRYKIIEKRQSVAFWCNPISGHATLYWYQQILGQGPKLLIQFQNNGVVDDSQLPKDRFSAERLKGVDSTLKIQPAKLEDSAVYLCASSVEGGGGYGYTFGSGTRLTVV.